A selection of T cell receptor beta chains follows, all from one sample in a study of T-cell memory formation after mild COVID-19. TCRdb reprocessed the 5' RACE reads via MiXCR and lists one record per CDR3 protein. The sample includes around 200,000 distinct CDR3 sequences, 16% seen only once; the top ten take around 1.9%. Sequenced input: PBMCs or a T cell subset sorted from them (not recorded which). The source is an adult woman who had mild COVID-19 (a few samples of this study predate the infection). Cell type and time point are not known. CDR3s include the opening cysteine and the closing phenylalanine or tryptophan. Fields, in order: J gene, CDR3 length, V gene, clone size, D gene, CDR3 protein, CDR3 DNA. The D gene is left open where the match is weak. Not all rows give a size; the values are once, few, many and, for expanded clones, a class.

TRBJ2-7 | 14 | TRBV19 | . | . | CASSRGFFSYEQYF | TGTGCCAGTAGCCGGGGGTTTTTCTCCTACGAGCAGTACTTC
TRBJ2-4 | 18 | TRBV7-6 | . | . | CASSLAPRVPLAKNIQYF | TGTGCCAGCAGCTTAGCGCCCCGAGTCCCTCTAGCCAAAAACATTCAGTACTTC
TRBJ2-5 | 14 | TRBV20-1 | . | TRBD2 | CSASLAGFQETQYF | TGCAGTGCTAGTCTAGCGGGGTTCCAAGAGACCCAGTACTTC
TRBJ2-3 | 15 | TRBV9 | few | . | CASSVEGTSTDTQYF | TGTGCCAGCAGCGTCGAAGGGACTAGCACAGATACGCAGTATTTT
TRBJ2-7 | 13 | TRBV2 | . | . | CASDGRTAYEQYF | TGTGCCAGTGATGGACGGACGGCCTACGAGCAGTACTTC
TRBJ1-1 | 13 | TRBV3-1 | . | TRBD1 | CASSPGQPSEAFF | TGTGCCAGCAGCCCGGGACAGCCTTCAGAAGCTTTCTTT
TRBJ2-7 | 13 | TRBV7-9 | many | . | CASSFTGNGEQYF | TGTGCCAGCAGCTTCACAGGGAATGGCGAGCAGTACTTC
TRBJ1-6 | 15 | TRBV20-1 | . | . | CSAAPLGSYNSPLHF | TGCAGTGCCGCACCCCTGGGCTCCTATAATTCACCCCTCCACTTT
TRBJ1-1 | 14 | TRBV9 | . | TRBD1 | CASSAGQGGTEAFF | TGTGCCAGCAGCGCAGGACAGGGGGGCACTGAAGCTTTCTTT
TRBJ2-4 | 13 | TRBV27 | . | . | CASRAGAKNIQYF | TGTGCCAGCAGAGCAGGGGCGAAAAACATTCAGTACTTC
TRBJ2-7 | 13 | TRBV19 | few | . | CASSTRRGDEQYF | TGTGCCAGTAGCACTAGGAGGGGCGACGAGCAGTACTTC
TRBJ2-7 | 12 | TRBV29-1 | few | . | CSGGGGLYEQYF | TGCAGCGGAGGGGGGGGCCTCTACGAGCAGTACTTC
TRBJ2-1 | 14 | TRBV30 | . | TRBD2 | CAWRGTSGENEQFF | TGTGCCTGGAGGGGGACTAGCGGAGAGAATGAGCAGTTCTTC
TRBJ1-1 | 14 | TRBV20-1 | . | . | CSARAGQGYFLAFF | TGCAGTGCTAGAGCGGGCCAGGGGTATTTTCTAGCTTTCTTT
TRBJ2-7 | 15 | TRBV5-5 | . | . | CASSLIASSSYEQYF | TGTGCCAGCAGCTTGATAGCCTCGAGCTCCTACGAGCAGTACTTC
TRBJ2-3 | 14 | TRBV9 | . | . | CASSEGGTTDTQYF | TGTGCCAGCAGCGAGGGGGGAACGACAGATACGCAGTATTTT
TRBJ2-3 | 17 | TRBV9 | few | TRBD1 | CASSLTWDSLRTDTQYF | TGTGCCAGCAGCCTCACTTGGGACAGCCTTCGCACAGATACGCAGTATTTT